What follows are 8 T cell receptor beta chains derived from one specimen sequenced in a study of CD8+ T cells in alopecia areata. RNA was isolated and reverse transcribed to cDNA, the sequencing template. Assay: immunoSEQ multiplex PCR; the TCRdb copy retains only in-frame clones and omits some. The sample consists of a few hundred thousand clones, 30% to 40% of them appearing once. Described treatment: oral pan-JAK inhibitor, 5-10 mg twice daily. The starting material was CD4+ T cells sorted from blood, obtained at approximately week 30, from a patient treated with tofacitinib. These receptors all stem from a human donor with alopecia areata.

The chain couples TRBV4-1 to TRBJ2-7; D possibly corresponds to TRBD2 (5 bases). Germline V lookup: CDR1 MGHRA, CDR2 YSYEKL. This CDR3 has 16 residues. Trimming shortened V by 4 bases and J by 5 bases, and 21 bases separated the two germline ends. CDR3 sequence: CASSPRGSGTFHEQYF. The CDR3 DNA follows: TGCGCCAGCAGCCCCCGTGGGAGCGGCACTTTCCACGAGCAGTACTTC.

The table lists this clone with a few counts. This sequence joins TRBV29-1 and TRBJ2-5; no firm D call. Matching the DNA end better, TRBJ2-7 makes the J call doubtful. Germline loops: CDR1 SQVTM, CDR2 ANQGSEA. This CDR3 is 12 amino acids long. In DNA, the CDR3 is TGCAGCGTTGCCTCGGCGGCCTACGAGCAGTACTTC. The encoded protein is CSVASAAYEQYF.

On this clone: The germline gene is not matched at one end of the junction; a read error may be the cause. V usage is TRBV9 and J usage is TRBJ1-4; weak D call: TRBD1 (5 bases). Germline CDR1 is SGDLS and CDR2 is YYNGEE. This CDR3 is 15 amino acids long. CDR3 in amino acids: CASSVDGASDERLFF. The CDR3 coding sequence is TGTGCCAGCAGCGTAGATGGGGCGTCCGATGAAAGACTGTTTTTT.

In its sample, this clone was seen a few times. CDR3 in DNA: TGTGCCAGCGAACGGGACCCTTTGTTCTACAATGAGCAGTTCTTC. Residues: CASERDPLFYNEQFF. The rearrangement links TRBV2 to TRBJ2-1, with D perhaps matching TRBD1 or TRBD2 (5 bases each). With 8 bases removed from V and 3 bases from J, the gap between germline ends came to 17 bases. The CDR3 is 15 amino acids. Germline CDR1 is SNHLY and CDR2 is FYNNEI.

This clone has a count of ten or more. The CDR3 reads CASSLRQGSVTGELFF. For the CDR3, the DNA is TGTGCCAGCAGCCTGCGACAGGGGAGTGTCACCGGGGAGCTGTTTTTT. The V and J genes are TRBV9 and TRBJ2-2, with 8 bases identical to TRBD1. This CDR3 comprises 16 residues. With V trimmed by 4 bases and J by 4 bases, 9 bases remained unmatched. Looked up from germline, CDR1 is SGDLS and CDR2 is YYNGEE.

This clone was picked up a small number of times. The gene calls are TRBV10-1 and TRBJ2-1, with D perhaps TRBD2 (5 bases). V lost 4 bases to trimming and J lost 10 bases, with 14 bases between them. The CDR3 is 13 residues long. The germline CDR1 and CDR2 sequences are WNHNN and SYGVQD (reference sequence). This CDR3 is CASSAPSSAEQFF. The CDR3 DNA follows: TGCGCCAGCAGTGCCCCTAGCTCGGCCGAGCAGTTCTTC.

The rearrangement links TRBV6-1 to TRBJ2-4; TRBD2 agrees at 13 bases. CDR1 is MNHNS and CDR2 is SASEGT in the germline V gene. CDR3 length: 17 residues. Losses at the gene ends were 3 bases for V and 4 bases for J; bases not matched to a gene: 6. The CDR3 region is CASSELGLAGVKNIQYF. CDR3 sequence (DNA): TGTGCCAGCAGTGAGTTAGGACTAGCGGGAGTTAAAAACATTCAGTACTTC.

The sample holds a few counts of this clone. This chain joins TRBV30 and TRBJ1-2; D is ambiguous. Per germline, CDR1 GTSNPN and CDR2 SVGIG (reference sequence). The V and J ends lost 2 bases and 7 bases respectively, with 14 bases between them. The CDR3 has 13 amino acids. The CDR3 sequence is CAWSFRGLGGYTF. The CDR3 DNA follows: TGTGCCTGGAGTTTTCGGGGTCTTGGTGGCTACACCTTC.